The 30 T cell receptor beta chains given below trace back to one sample, sequenced in a study of CD8 T cells in ankylosing spondylitis. MiXCR, applied by TCRdb to the 5' RACE reads, yields one record per CDR3 protein. In the table there are roughly 38,000 distinct CDR3 sequences, about 17% of which are singletons. The sample taken for sequencing was blood. The source is a male donor with ankylosing spondylitis or in good health (not recorded which).

The gene calls are TRBV28 and TRBJ1-5, with TRBD1 identical over 9 bases. CDR3 length: 16 amino acids. With 5 bases clipped from V and 5 bases from J, the junction kept 10 bases outside the gene matches. Germline V gene data show CDR1 as MDHEN and CDR2 as SYDVKM. Here the CDR3 DNA reads TGTGCCAGCAGTCAATCGGACAGGGGTGTCGATCAGCCCCAGCATTTT. Translating gives CASSQSDRGVDQPQHF.

This clonotype was detected only a few times. The CDR3: CASSPRKGARDTQYF. CDR3 DNA: TGTGCCAGCAGTCCCCGAAAGGGGGCGAGAGATACGCAGTATTTT. The chain links TRBV27 to TRBJ2-3; 7 bases are a match to TRBD1. CDR1 and CDR2 (germline): MNHEY, SMNVEV (reference sequence). V dropped 5 bases and J dropped 5; count of bases not matched to a gene: 10. The CDR3 runs 15 residues.

The gene calls are TRBV4-2 and TRBJ1-4, with D perhaps TRBD1 (5 bases). CDR3 length: 15 residues. The V gene lost 4 bases and the J gene lost 8 bases, with 17 bases spanning the gap. Germline-derived CDR1 and CDR2 are LGHNA and YNFKEQ. This chain's CDR3 is CASSRSPGLGEKLFF. CDR3 nucleotides: TGTGCCAGCAGCCGTTCTCCAGGGTTAGGAGAAAAACTGTTTTTT.

This clonotype was recorded at least ten times. The rearrangement joins TRBV20-1 to TRBJ1-5, with a weak D call TRBD1 (6 bases). CDR1 is DFQATT, CDR2 SNEGSKA, per germline (reference sequence). CDR3 length: 14 amino acids. V was pared by 0 bases and J by 11 bases, with 17 bases between. CDR3 sequence (DNA): TGCAGTGCTAGAGATGAAGGGGGAAGTCGGTCCCAGCATTTT. Protein: CSARDEGGSRSQHF.

The table lists this clonotype with a few counts. The chain joins TRBV7-2 to TRBJ2-3, with D perhaps matching TRBD1 (6 bases). Germline V gene data show CDR1 as SGHTA and CDR2 as FQGNSA. The CDR3 sequence is 16 residues long. V was trimmed by 1 base and J by 2 bases, leaving 13 bases between them. For the CDR3, the DNA is TGTGCCAGCAGCTTAGGCCACGGGACAAACACAGATACGCAGTATTTT. Translation: CASSLGHGTNTDTQYF.

The V gene is TRBV19, the J gene TRBJ2-2; D is possibly TRBD1 (5 bases). The CDR3 consists of 14 residues. CDR1 and CDR2 (germline): LNHDA, SQIVND (reference sequence). V was trimmed by 5 bases and J by 4 bases, leaving 11 bases between them. This CDR3 is CASSQVGATGELFF. The CDR3 DNA reads as TGTGCCAGTAGTCAGGTTGGGGCCACCGGGGAGCTGTTTTTT.

This clonotype was seen repeatedly, ten times or more. The chain employs TRBV20-1 and TRBJ2-2; D is unclear. This CDR3 has 12 amino acids. Germline CDR1 and CDR2: DFQATT and SNEGSKA (reference sequence). V gave up 5 bases and J gave up 6 bases, with 10 bases separating them. The chain's CDR3 is CSAAGKAGELFF. CDR3 DNA: TGCAGTGCTGCCGGCAAGGCCGGGGAGCTGTTTTTT.

The rearrangement links TRBV25-1 to TRBJ2-7, with TRBD1 identical over 10 bases. The CDR3 contains 15 residues. The V and J ends lost 6 bases and 4 bases, in that order; junction bases with no gene match: 9. Per the germline V gene, CDR1 is MGHDK and CDR2 is SYGVNS. Written as DNA, the CDR3 is TGTGCCAGCAGAAAGACAGGGGGCTTTGTTTACGAGCAGTACGTC. Translation gives CASRKTGGFVYEQYV.

This clonotype has more than one count but fewer than ten. The rearrangement uses TRBV5-1 and TRBJ1-4; TRBD1 agrees at 10 bases. CDR1 and CDR2 (germline): SGHRS, YFSETQ. This CDR3 is 15 amino acids long. The V segment lost 4 bases and the J segment 6 bases; nucleotides outside the gene matches: 6. The CDR3 DNA reads as TGCGCCAGCAGCGGCCGGACAGGGGGGGATGAAAAACTGTTTTTT. Translation: CASSGRTGGDEKLFF.

This clonotype was observed a handful of times. This chain connects TRBV6-2 or TRBV6-3 to TRBJ2-4; the match to TRBD1 covers 8 bases. This CDR3 contains 16 residues. Germline loops: CDR1 MNHEY, CDR2 SVGEGT. V trimming: 4 bases; J trimming: 4 bases; junction bases outside the gene matches: 9. CDR3 nucleotides: TGTGCCAGCAGTTTACACCACGGGACAGGAAAAAACATTCAGTACTTC. Encoded protein: CASSLHHGTGKNIQYF.

This clonotype was picked up a small number of times. The V gene is TRBV20-1, the J gene TRBJ1-6; no firm D call. The CDR3 sequence is 12 residues long. Germline V CDR1 and CDR2: DFQATT, SNEGSKA (reference sequence). V was shortened by 0 bases and J by 8 bases, with 5 bases between the two germline ends. The CDR3 loop is CSARDGDSPLHF. The CDR3 DNA sequence: TGCAGTGCTAGAGACGGGGATTCACCCCTCCACTTT.

This clonotype has more than one count but fewer than ten. The chain recombines TRBV29-1 with TRBJ2-5; the match to TRBD2 covers 13 bases. The length of the CDR3 is 17 residues. Germline values: CDR1 SQVTM, CDR2 ANQGSEA. The V segment lost 1 base and the J segment 4 bases; nucleotides outside the gene matches: 9. The CDR3 DNA reads TGCAGCGTTGAAGGGACTAGCGGGAGAGGGAAGGGAGAGACCCAGTACTTC. Its protein product is CSVEGTSGRGKGETQYF.

The J gene is TRBJ2-2, the V gene TRBV24-1; unclear D gene. Germline-derived CDR1 and CDR2 are KGHDR and SFDVKD. Trimming cost V 7 bases and J 3 bases, with 14 bases left between them. This CDR3 spans 15 amino acids. The chain's CDR3 is CATRSGGWDTGELFF. Here the CDR3 DNA reads TGTGCCACCAGATCCGGCGGTTGGGACACCGGGGAGCTGTTTTTT.

The chain combines TRBV7-9 with TRBJ2-1, with 9 bases lining up with TRBD2. The CDR3 sequence is 15 residues long. V trimming: 5 bases; J trimming: 8 bases; junction bases outside the gene matches: 10. From germline, CDR1 is SEHNR and CDR2 FQNEAQ (reference sequence). CDR3 region: CASSPGLALTDEQFF. The CDR3 region has the DNA TGTGCCAGCAGCCCGGGACTAGCTTTAACAGATGAGCAGTTCTTC.

This clonotype was observed a few times. The chain links TRBV29-1 to TRBJ2-1, with D tentatively TRBD2 (5 bases). Germline V gene sequence: CDR1 SQVTM, CDR2 ANQGSEA. Trimming left V 5 bases short and J 0 bases short, with 14 bases between. The CDR3 loop spans 15 amino acids. CDR3 DNA sequence: TGCAGCGTTAATGGCGGGCCGAGCTCCTACAATGAGCAGTTCTTC. Protein sequence: CSVNGGPSSYNEQFF.

This clonotype was picked up a small number of times. The V gene is TRBV6-5, the J gene TRBJ1-4, with 7 bases fitting TRBD1. Germline CDR1 and CDR2: MNHEY and SVGAGI. Trimming cost V 6 bases and J 3 bases; bases outside gene matches: 4. The CDR3 loop spans 14 amino acids. CDR3 sequence: CASRRTGANEKLFF. DNA for the CDR3: TGTGCCAGCAGGAGGACAGGCGCTAATGAAAAACTGTTTTTT.

In this sample, this clonotype turned up a few times. The chain uses TRBV5-1 and TRBJ1-1; no clear D. This CDR3 is 12 amino acids long. Germline V CDR1 and CDR2: SGHRS, YFSETQ. V dropped 3 bases and J dropped 11 bases, with 14 bases sitting between them. This CDR3 reads CASSSESGAAFF. The DNA for the CDR3 is TGCGCCAGCAGCTCGGAGTCAGGTGCGGCTTTCTTT.

J is TRBJ2-3 and V is TRBV6-6; D possibly uses TRBD1 or TRBD2 (6 bases each). The CDR3 consists of 15 residues. The germline CDR1 and CDR2 sequences are MNHNY and SVGAGI (reference sequence). Trimming took 7 bases from V and 2 from J, leaving 16 bases between them. CDR3 in DNA: TGTGCCAGCACCAAAAGGAGGGACACCACAGATACGCAGTATTTT. As protein: CASTKRRDTTDTQYF.

J is TRBJ2-3 and V is TRBV11-2; D is unclear. Looked up from germline, CDR1 is SGHAT and CDR2 is FQNNGV. V shed 3 bases and J shed 2 bases, with 3 bases lying between them. The CDR3 consists of 12 residues. In nucleotides, the CDR3 is TGTGCCAGCAGCTTCACCACAGATACGCAGTATTTT. Its translation is CASSFTTDTQYF.

This clonotype was picked up a small number of times. The chain carries TRBV12-3 or TRBV12-4 and TRBJ1-1; unclear D gene. This CDR3 comprises 17 residues. Trimming pared 5 bases from V and 4 bases from J, leaving 23 bases between. CDR3 in amino acids: CASSPIRRTLPGTEAFF. The CDR3 DNA reads as TGTGCCAGCAGTCCAATAAGGCGGACCCTACCGGGCACTGAAGCTTTCTTT.

This clonotype was seen at least ten times. The chain carries TRBV5-6 and TRBJ1-1; D is ambiguous. The CDR3 spans 16 residues. The V end was cut by 6 bases, the J end by 0 bases, with 18 bases between. Per the germline V gene, CDR1 is SGHDT and CDR2 is YYEEEE. The CDR3 region has the DNA TGTGCCAGCAAAACCGGAATGGGTCCCGTGAACACTGAAGCTTTCTTT. This sequence encodes CASKTGMGPVNTEAFF.

CDR3 in amino acids: CAIQRGPSNTGELFF. CDR3 nucleotides: TGTGCCATCCAGAGGGGGCCATCAAACACCGGGGAGCTGTTTTTT. The rearrangement joins TRBV7-2 to TRBJ2-2; 7 bases align to TRBD1. CDR1 SGHTA and CDR2 FQGNSA come from the germline V gene. Trimming at V came to 10 bases and at J to 2 bases, leaving 10 bases not matched to a gene. This CDR3 contains 15 residues.

The chain is built from TRBV7-2 and TRBJ2-2; 10 bases agree with TRBD2. Unmatched junction bases numbered 9, after V lost 3 bases and J lost 5 bases. This CDR3 comprises 17 residues. Germline V CDR1 and CDR2: SGHTA, FQGNSA. CDR3 amino acids: CASSFESGRARTGELFF. CDR3 coding DNA: TGTGCCAGCAGCTTCGAGAGCGGGAGGGCGAGGACCGGGGAGCTGTTTTTT.

This chain joins TRBV7-9 and TRBJ2-7; either TRBD1 or TRBD2 may supply D (5 bases each). The germline V and J ends were trimmed by 2 bases and 7 bases, with 12 bases remaining between them. The length of the CDR3 is 13 residues. From germline, CDR1 is SEHNR and CDR2 FQNEAQ (reference sequence). The CDR3 DNA reads as TGTGCCAGCAGCTTATTACGGGACGGTGAGCAGTACTTC. Amino acids: CASSLLRDGEQYF. Complete variable domain (other parts from reference TRBV7-9 and TRBJ2-7): DTGVSQNPRHKITKRGQNVTFRCDPISEHNRLYWYRQTLGQGPEFLTYFQNEAQLEKSRLLSDRFSAERPKGSFSTLEIQRTEQGDSAMYLCASSLLRDGEQYFGPGTRLTVT.

The CDR3 nucleotides read TGTGCCAGCAGCCCAGTGGGGCGATACGAGACCCAGTACTTC. This gives the protein CASSPVGRYETQYF. The V call is TRBV7-7, the J call TRBJ2-5; weak D call: TRBD1 (5 bases). Germline values: CDR1 SSHAT, CDR2 FNYEAQ (reference sequence). The CDR3 is 14 residues long. Trimming took off 5 bases at V and 5 bases at J, with 15 bases between the two ends.

The chain links TRBV14 to TRBJ1-3, with D hard to call. The CDR3 is 12 amino acids. The germline V gene has CDR1 SGHDN and CDR2 FVKESK. Trimming removed 3 bases from V and 4 bases from J, with 4 bases in between. CDR3 nucleotides: TGTGCCAGCAGCCAGGGCGGAAACACCATATATTTT. This sequence encodes CASSQGGNTIYF.

A few counts support this clonotype. The chain links TRBV7-9 to TRBJ2-2; unclear D gene. Germline V CDR1 and CDR2: SEHNR, FQNEAQ (reference sequence). The V end lost 2 bases, the J end lost 3 bases, and 7 bases lay between the germline ends. The CDR3 runs to 14 residues. This CDR3 reads CASSLSPDTGELFF. The CDR3, as DNA: TGTGCCAGCAGCTTATCTCCGGACACCGGGGAGCTGTTTTTT.

This clonotype appeared once. The chain recombines TRBV29-1 with TRBJ2-1; 10 nucleotides match TRBD1. CDR3 length: 15 residues. Germline-derived CDR1 and CDR2 are SQVTM and ANQGSEA. Losses at the gene ends were 6 bases for V and 2 bases for J; bases not matched to a gene: 7. CDR3 nucleotides: TGCAGCGTAAATCGGGACAGGGGACCCTACAATGAGCAGTTCTTC. It encodes CSVNRDRGPYNEQFF.

This chain joins TRBV28 and TRBJ2-1, with 8 positions matching TRBD2. With 8 bases clipped from V and 3 bases from J, the junction kept 6 bases outside the gene matches. Germline lookup yields CDR1 MDHEN and CDR2 SYDVKM. There are 14 residues in the CDR3. CDR3 DNA sequence: TGTGCCAGCGCGGGACTAGTGTACTACAATGAGCAGTTCTTC. Its translation is CASAGLVYYNEQFF.

This sequence joins TRBV7-2 and TRBJ1-1; no firm D call. Trimming shortened V by 4 bases and J by 0 bases, and 9 bases separated the two germline ends. Per the germline V gene, CDR1 is SGHTA and CDR2 is FQGNSA. This CDR3 is 14 amino acids long. In nucleotides, the CDR3 is TGTGCCAGCAGCTGGACCGCGGTGAACACTGAAGCTTTCTTT. Its protein is CASSWTAVNTEAFF.